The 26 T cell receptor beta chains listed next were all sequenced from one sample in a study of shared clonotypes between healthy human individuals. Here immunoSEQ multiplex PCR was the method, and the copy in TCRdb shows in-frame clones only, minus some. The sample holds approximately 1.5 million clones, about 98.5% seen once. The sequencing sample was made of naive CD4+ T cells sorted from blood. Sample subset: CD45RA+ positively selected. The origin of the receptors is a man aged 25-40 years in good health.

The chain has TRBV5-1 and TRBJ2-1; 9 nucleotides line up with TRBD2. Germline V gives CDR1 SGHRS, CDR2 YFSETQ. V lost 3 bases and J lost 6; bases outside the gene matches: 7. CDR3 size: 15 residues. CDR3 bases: TGCGCCAGCAGCTGGGGACTAGCAGAATTCAATGAGCAGTTCTTC. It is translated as CASSWGLAEFNEQFF.

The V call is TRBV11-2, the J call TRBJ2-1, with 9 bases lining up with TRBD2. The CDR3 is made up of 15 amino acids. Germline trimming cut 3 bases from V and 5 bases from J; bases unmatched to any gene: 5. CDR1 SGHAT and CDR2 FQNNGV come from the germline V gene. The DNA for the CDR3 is TGTGCCAGCAGCTTCCGACTAGCGGACGACAATGAGCAGTTCTTC. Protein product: CASSFRLADDNEQFF. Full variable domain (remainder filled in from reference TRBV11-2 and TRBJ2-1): EAGVAQSPRYKIIEKRQSVAFWCNPISGHATLYWYQQILGQGPKLLIQFQNNGVVDDSQLPKDRFSAERLKGVDSTLKIQPAKLEDSAVYLCASSFRLADDNEQFFGPGTRLTVL.

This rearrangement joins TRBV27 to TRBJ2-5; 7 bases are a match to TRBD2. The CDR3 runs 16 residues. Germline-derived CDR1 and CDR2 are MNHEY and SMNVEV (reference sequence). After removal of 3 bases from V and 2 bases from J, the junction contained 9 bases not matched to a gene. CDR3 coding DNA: TGTGCCAGCAGTTTGGGGGGGAGGGTTTGGCAAGAGACCCAGTACTTC. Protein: CASSLGGRVWQETQYF.

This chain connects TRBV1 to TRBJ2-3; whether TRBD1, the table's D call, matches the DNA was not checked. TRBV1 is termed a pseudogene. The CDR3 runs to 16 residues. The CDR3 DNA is TGCACCAGCAGCCGAAGTCAGGGGTGGATGATAGATACGCAGTATTTT. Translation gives CTSSRSQGWMIDTQYF.

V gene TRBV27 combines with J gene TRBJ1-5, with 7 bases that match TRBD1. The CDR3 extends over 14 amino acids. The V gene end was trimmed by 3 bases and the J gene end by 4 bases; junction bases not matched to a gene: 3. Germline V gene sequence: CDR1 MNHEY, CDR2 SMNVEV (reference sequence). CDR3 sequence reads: CASSLDRRNQPQHF. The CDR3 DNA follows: TGTGCCAGCAGTTTGGACAGGCGTAATCAGCCCCAGCATTTT.

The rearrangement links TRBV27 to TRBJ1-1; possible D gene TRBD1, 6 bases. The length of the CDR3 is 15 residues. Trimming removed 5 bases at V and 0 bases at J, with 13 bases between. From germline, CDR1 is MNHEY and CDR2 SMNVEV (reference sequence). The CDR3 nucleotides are TGTGCCAGCAGTCTCAAGACAGGACTGAACACTGAAGCTTTCTTT. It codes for CASSLKTGLNTEAFF.

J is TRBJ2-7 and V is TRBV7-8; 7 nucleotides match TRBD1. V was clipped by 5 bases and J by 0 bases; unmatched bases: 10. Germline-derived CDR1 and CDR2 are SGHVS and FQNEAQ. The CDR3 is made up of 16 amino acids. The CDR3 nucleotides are TGTGCCAGCAGCCCTCACTCGACAGGGAGCTCCTACGAGCAGTACTTC. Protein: CASSPHSTGSSYEQYF.

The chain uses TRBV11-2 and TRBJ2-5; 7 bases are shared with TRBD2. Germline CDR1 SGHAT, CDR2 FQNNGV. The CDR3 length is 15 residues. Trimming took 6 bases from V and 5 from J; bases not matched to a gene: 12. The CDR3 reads CASRKRAGAEETQYF. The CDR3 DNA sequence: TGTGCCAGCAGAAAGAGGGCGGGAGCGGAGGAGACCCAGTACTTC. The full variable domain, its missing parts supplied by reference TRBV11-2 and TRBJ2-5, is EAGVAQSPRYKIIEKRQSVAFWCNPISGHATLYWYQQILGQGPKLLIQFQNNGVVDDSQLPKDRFSAERLKGVDSTLKIQPAKLEDSAVYLCASRKRAGAEETQYFGPGTRLLVL.

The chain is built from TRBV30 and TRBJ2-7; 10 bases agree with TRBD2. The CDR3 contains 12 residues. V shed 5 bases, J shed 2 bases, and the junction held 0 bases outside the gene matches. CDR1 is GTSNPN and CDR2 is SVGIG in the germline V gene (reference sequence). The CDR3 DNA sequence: TGTGCCTGGCTAGCGGGGGCCTACGAGCAGTACTTC. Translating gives CAWLAGAYEQYF.

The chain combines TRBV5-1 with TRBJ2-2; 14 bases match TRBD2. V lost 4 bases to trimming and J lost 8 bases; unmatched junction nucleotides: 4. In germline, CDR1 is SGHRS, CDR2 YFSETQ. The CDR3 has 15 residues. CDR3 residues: CASSKGLAGVGELFF. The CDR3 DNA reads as TGCGCCAGCAGCAAGGGACTAGCGGGAGTGGGGGAGCTGTTTTTT.

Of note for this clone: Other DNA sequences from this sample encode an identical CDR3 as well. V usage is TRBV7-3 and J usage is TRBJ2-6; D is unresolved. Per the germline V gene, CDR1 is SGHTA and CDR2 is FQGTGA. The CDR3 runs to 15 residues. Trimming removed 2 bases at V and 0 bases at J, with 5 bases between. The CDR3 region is CASSLEISGANVLTF. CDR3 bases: TGTGCCAGCAGCTTAGAAATCTCTGGGGCCAACGTCCTGACTTTC.

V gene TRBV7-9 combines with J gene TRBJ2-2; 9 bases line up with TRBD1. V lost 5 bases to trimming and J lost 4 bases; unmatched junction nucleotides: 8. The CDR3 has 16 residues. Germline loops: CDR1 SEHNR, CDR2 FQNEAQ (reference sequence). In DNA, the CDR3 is TGTGCCAGCAGCGGACCGGGACAGGGAGTCACCGGGGAGCTGTTTTTT. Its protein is CASSGPGQGVTGELFF.

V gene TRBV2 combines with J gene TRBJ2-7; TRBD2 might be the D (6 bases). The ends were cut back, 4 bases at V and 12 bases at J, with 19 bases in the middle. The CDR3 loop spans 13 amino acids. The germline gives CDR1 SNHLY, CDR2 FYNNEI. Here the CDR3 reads CASSAPRLDQTYF. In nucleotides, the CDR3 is TGTGCCAGCAGTGCTCCCCGACTAGACCAGACGTACTTC.

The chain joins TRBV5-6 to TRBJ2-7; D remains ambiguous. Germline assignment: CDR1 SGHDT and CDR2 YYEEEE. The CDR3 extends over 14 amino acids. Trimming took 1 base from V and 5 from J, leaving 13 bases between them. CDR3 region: CASSLLVLSNEQYF. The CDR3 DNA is TGTGCCAGCAGCTTGTTAGTGCTTTCGAACGAGCAGTACTTC.

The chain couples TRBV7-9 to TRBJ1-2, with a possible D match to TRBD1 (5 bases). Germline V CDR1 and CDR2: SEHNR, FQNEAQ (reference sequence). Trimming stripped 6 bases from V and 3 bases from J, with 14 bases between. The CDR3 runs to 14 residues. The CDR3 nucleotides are TGTGCCAGCAGGGCAGGGTTTCCCTACTATGGCTACACCTTC. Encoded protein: CASRAGFPYYGYTF.

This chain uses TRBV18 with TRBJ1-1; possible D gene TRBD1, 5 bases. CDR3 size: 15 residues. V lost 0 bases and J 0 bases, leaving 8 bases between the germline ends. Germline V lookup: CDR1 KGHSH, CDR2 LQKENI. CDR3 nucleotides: TGTGCCAGCTCACCACCGGGGGATCTGAACACTGAAGCTTTCTTT. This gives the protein CASSPPGDLNTEAFF.

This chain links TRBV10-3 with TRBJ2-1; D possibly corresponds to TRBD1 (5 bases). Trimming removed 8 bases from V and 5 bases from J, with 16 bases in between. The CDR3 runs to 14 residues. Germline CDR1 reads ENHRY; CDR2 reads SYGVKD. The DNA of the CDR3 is TGTGCCATCCAAATCAGGGTTACGGACAATGAGCAGTTCTTC. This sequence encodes CAIQIRVTDNEQFF.

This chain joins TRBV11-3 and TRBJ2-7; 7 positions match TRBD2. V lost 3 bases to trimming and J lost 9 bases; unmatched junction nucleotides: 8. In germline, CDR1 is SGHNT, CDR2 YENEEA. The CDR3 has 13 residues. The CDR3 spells CASSLGGDGPQYF. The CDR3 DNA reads TGTGCCAGCAGCTTGGGGGGGGACGGTCCGCAGTACTTC.

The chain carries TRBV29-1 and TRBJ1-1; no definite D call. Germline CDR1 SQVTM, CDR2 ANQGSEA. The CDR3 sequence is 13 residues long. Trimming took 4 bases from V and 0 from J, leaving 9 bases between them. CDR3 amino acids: CSVGPLVNTEAFF. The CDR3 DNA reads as TGCAGCGTTGGACCGCTTGTGAACACTGAAGCTTTCTTT. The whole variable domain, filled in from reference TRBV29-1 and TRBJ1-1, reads SAVISQKPSRDICQRGTSLTIQCQVDSQVTMMFWYRQQPGQSLTLIATANQGSEATYESGFVIDKFPISRPNLTFSTLTVSNMSPEDSSIYLCSVGPLVNTEAFFGQGTRLTVV.

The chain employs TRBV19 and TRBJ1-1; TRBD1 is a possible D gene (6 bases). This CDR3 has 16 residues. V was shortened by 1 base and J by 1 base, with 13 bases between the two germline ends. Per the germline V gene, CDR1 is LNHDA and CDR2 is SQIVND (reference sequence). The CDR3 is CASSIGSPGQNTEAFF. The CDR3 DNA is TGTGCCAGTAGTATAGGGTCCCCGGGACAGAACACTGAAGCTTTCTTT.

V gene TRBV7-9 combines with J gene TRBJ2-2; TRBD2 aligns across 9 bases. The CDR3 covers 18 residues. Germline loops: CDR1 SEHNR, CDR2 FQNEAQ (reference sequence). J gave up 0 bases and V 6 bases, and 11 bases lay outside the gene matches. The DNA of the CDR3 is TGTGCCAGCAGGGCGCGGATTAGCGGGGGAACGAACACCGGGGAGCTGTTTTTT. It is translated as CASRARISGGTNTGELFF.

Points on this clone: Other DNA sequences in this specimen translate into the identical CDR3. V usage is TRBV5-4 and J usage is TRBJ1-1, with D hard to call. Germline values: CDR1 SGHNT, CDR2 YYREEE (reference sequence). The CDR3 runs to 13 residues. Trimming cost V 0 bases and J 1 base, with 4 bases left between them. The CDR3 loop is CASSLGRNTEAFF. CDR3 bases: TGTGCCAGCAGCTTGGGGAGGAACACTGAAGCTTTCTTT.

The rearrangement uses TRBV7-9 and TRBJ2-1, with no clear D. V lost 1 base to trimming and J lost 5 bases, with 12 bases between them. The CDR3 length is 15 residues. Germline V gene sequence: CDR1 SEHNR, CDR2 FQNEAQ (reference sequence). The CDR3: CASSLGLVSHNEQFF. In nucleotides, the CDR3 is TGTGCCAGCAGCTTAGGTCTAGTATCCCACAATGAGCAGTTCTTC. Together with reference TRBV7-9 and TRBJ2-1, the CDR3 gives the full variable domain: DTGVSQNPRHKITKRGQNVTFRCDPISEHNRLYWYRQTLGQGPEFLTYFQNEAQLEKSRLLSDRFSAERPKGSFSTLEIQRTEQGDSAMYLCASSLGLVSHNEQFFGPGTRLTVL.

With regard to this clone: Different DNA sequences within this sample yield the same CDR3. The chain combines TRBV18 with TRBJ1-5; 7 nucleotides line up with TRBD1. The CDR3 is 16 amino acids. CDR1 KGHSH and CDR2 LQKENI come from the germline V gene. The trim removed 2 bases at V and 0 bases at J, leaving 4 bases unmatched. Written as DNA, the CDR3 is TGTGCCAGCTCACCATCAGGGGGTAATAGCAATCAGCCCCAGCATTTT. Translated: CASSPSGGNSNQPQHF.

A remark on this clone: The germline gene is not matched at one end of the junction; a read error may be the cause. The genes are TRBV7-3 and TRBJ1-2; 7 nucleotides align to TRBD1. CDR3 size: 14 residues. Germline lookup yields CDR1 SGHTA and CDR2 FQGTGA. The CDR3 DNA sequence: TGTGCCAGCAGCCAGACAGGGTATCAAACTCCAGTAAGCTTC. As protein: CASSQTGYQTPVSF.

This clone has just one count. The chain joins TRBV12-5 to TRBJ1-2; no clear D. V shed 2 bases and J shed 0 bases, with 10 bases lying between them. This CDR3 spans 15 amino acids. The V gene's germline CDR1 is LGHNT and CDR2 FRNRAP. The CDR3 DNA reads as TGTGCTAGTGGTTTGACGGGGAAACCTAACTATGGCTACACCTTC. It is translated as CASGLTGKPNYGYTF.